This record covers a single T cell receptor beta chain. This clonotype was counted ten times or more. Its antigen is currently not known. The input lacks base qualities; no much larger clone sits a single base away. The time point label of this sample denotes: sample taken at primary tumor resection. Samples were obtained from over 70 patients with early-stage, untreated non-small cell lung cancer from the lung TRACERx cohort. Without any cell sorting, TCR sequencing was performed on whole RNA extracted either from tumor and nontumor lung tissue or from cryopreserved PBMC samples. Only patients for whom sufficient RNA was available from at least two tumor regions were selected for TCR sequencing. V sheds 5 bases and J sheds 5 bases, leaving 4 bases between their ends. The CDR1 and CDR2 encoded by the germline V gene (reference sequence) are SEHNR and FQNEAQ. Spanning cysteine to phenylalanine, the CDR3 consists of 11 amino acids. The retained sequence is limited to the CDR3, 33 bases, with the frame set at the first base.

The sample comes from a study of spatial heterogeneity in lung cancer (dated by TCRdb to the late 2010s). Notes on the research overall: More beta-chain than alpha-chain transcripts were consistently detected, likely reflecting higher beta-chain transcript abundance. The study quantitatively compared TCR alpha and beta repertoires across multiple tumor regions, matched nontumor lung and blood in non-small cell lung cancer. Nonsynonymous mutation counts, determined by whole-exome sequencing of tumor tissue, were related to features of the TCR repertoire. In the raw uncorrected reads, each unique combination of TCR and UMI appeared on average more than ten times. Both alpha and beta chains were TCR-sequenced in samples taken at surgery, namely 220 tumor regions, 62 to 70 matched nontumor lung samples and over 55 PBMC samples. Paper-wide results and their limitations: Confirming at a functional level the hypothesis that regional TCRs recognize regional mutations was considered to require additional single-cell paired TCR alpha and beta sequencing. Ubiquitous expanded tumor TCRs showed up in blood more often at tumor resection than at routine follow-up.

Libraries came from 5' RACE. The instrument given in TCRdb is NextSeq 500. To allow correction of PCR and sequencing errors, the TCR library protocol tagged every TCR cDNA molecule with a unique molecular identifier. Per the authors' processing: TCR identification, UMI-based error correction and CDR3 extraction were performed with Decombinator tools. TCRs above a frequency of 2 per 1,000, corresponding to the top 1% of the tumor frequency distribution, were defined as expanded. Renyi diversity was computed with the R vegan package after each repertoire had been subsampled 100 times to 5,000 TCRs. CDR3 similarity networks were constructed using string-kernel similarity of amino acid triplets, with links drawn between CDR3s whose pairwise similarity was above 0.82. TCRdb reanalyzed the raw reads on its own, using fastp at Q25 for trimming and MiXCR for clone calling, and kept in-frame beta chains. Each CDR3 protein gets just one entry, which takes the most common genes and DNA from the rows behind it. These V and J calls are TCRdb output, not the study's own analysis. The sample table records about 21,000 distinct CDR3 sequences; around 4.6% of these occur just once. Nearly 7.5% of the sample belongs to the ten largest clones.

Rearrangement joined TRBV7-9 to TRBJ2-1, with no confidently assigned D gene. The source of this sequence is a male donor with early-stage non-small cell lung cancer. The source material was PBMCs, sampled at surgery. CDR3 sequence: CASSPHNEQFF. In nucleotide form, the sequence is TGTGCCAGCAGCCCTCACAATGAGCAGTTCTTC.